Given below is one T cell receptor (beta chain) in context. The antigen it binds to is not known. No much larger clonotype is one base removed from it; base qualities were not supplied. The method behind the library was the immunoSEQ multiplex PCR assay. TCRdb retrieved this table from immuneACCESS and kept in-frame rearrangements only. Not all clones are present; in checked studies, unresolved V genes account for under half, and no reason is known for the remainder. The sample profile shows roughly 80,000 clones; about 92% of them were found once. The top ten hold almost 6% of the sample. Measured from the cysteine to the phenylalanine, the CDR3 is 17 residues long. The DNA shown is the 51-base CDR3, in frame from base 1. V drops 0 bases and J drops 4 bases, leaving 20 bases in between. CDR1 is given as SGHRS and CDR2 as YFSETQ, both from the germline V gene. This record belongs to a study of control samples from healthy donors and cancer patients (dated by TCRdb to the early 2020s).

Sequences were obtained from blood. This receptor was taken from a woman aged 60-75 years in good health. The chain couples TRBV5-1 to TRBJ2-7; the D match is possibly TRBD1 or TRBD2, with 5 bases aligned in each. The DNA is as follows: TGCGCCAGCAGCTTGGGAGGGGCGCAAAGTTCTGGGTACGAGCAGTACTTC. Its translation reads: CASSLGGAQSSGYEQYF.